The 32 T cell receptor beta chains below were found in one sample sequenced in a study of human T cells and chemical hapten exposure (TCRdb year 2021). The library relied on RACE. TCRdb lists the instrument as NextSeq 500. TCRdb reran the public reads through fastp at Q25 and MiXCR, keeping productive beta chains. Each CDR3 protein gets just one entry, which takes the most common genes and DNA from the rows behind it. This sample has tens of thousands of distinct CDR3 sequences in its table, and about 10% of those were observed once. The ten largest account for approximately 17% of the sample. The sample's time point label is to be understood as: patch test 3, about 24 weeks after DPC sensitization. The meaning of the sample's treatment or condition label: therapeutic diphenylcyclopropenone sensitization with weekly scalp DPC. Sequencing was performed on whole blood, taken in connection with sensitization to the hapten diphenylcyclopropenone (DPC). These receptor sequences come from a woman aged 40 to 50 with alopecia areata. Some clones in this sample may be carry-over from other donors' samples.

This clonotype occurred a few times. The chain is built from TRBV9 and TRBJ1-1, with TRBD1 matching over 7 bases. With V trimmed by 2 bases and J by 6 bases, 7 bases remained unmatched. Germline CDR1 reads SGDLS; CDR2 reads YYNGEE. The CDR3 totals 14 residues. CDR3 region: CASSVNQGGSEAFF. In nucleotides, the CDR3 is TGTGCCAGCAGCGTGAATCAGGGGGGATCTGAAGCTTTCTTT.

This clonotype was counted at least ten times. This chain joins TRBV12-3 or TRBV12-4 and TRBJ1-1; 8 bases map to TRBD1. There are 14 residues in the CDR3. Trimming at V came to 6 bases and at J to 3 bases, leaving 6 bases not matched to a gene. In nucleotides, the CDR3 is TGTGCCAGCAGCCATGGACAGGGCTACACTGAAGCTTTCTTT. Residues: CASSHGQGYTEAFF.

This clonotype was counted ten times or more. This rearrangement joins TRBV13 to TRBJ2-2; TRBD1 matches at 8 bases. CDR3 size: 16 residues. Germline V gene sequence: CDR1 PRHDT, CDR2 FYEKMQ (reference sequence). The ends lost 4 bases at V and 0 bases at J; junction bases unmatched: 4. The CDR3 here is CASSSWTGSNTGELFF. The DNA of the CDR3 is TGTGCCAGCAGCTCCTGGACAGGGTCGAACACCGGGGAGCTGTTTTTT.

This clonotype came up many times. The J gene is TRBJ1-1, the V gene TRBV11-2; 8 positions match TRBD1. The V gene end was trimmed by 4 bases and the J gene end by 4 bases; junction bases not matched to a gene: 14. Per germline, CDR1 SGHAT and CDR2 FQNNGV. This CDR3 contains 17 residues. CDR3: CASSSIGQGAFGTEAFF. As DNA, the CDR3 is TGTGCCAGCAGCTCGATAGGACAGGGAGCTTTCGGCACTGAAGCTTTCTTT.

This clonotype occurred many times. The rearrangement links TRBV12-5 to TRBJ1-3, with D unresolved. CDR1 and CDR2 from the germline V gene are LGHNT and FRNRAP. Trimming cost V 1 base and J 2 bases, with 9 bases left between them. The CDR3 is made up of 15 amino acids. The CDR3 loop is CASGLAIGAGNTIYF. The CDR3 DNA is TGTGCTAGTGGTTTGGCCATTGGGGCTGGAAACACCATATATTTT.

The table lists this clonotype with a few counts. The chain is built from TRBV5-5 and TRBJ1-5; 8 nucleotides align to TRBD1. V lost 4 bases to trimming and J lost 7 bases; unmatched junction nucleotides: 13. The CDR3 spans 16 residues. Germline values: CDR1 SGHKS, CDR2 YYEKEE (reference sequence). This CDR3 reads CASSATAGGAWQPQHF. CDR3 nucleotide sequence: TGTGCCAGCAGCGCAACCGCAGGGGGCGCGTGGCAGCCCCAGCATTTT.

This chain links TRBV11-2 with TRBJ1-2, with D perhaps TRBD1 (5 bases). In germline, CDR1 is SGHAT, CDR2 FQNNGV. This CDR3 region has 12 residues. V dropped 4 bases and J dropped 7 bases, with 10 bases sitting between them. The CDR3 DNA reads TGTGCCAGCAGCTATAGCGGGGGTGGCTACACCTTC. Translating it yields CASSYSGGGYTF.

This clonotype was detected ten times or more. The V call is TRBV30, the J call TRBJ1-1; unclear D gene. The CDR3 is 15 amino acids. Germline V lookup: CDR1 GTSNPN, CDR2 SVGIG (reference sequence). The V end was cut by 0 bases, the J end by 6 bases, with 17 bases between. The CDR3 DNA reads as TGTGCCTGGAGTGTACTCCCTAGCCTACCTGCTGAAGCTTTCTTT. Translating it yields CAWSVLPSLPAEAFF. The complete variable domain, with remaining parts taken from reference TRBV30 and TRBJ1-1, reads SQTIHQWPATLVQPVGSPLSLECTVEGTSNPNLYWYRQAAGRGLQLLFYSVGIGQISSEVPQNLSASRPQDRQFILSSKKLLLSDSGFYLCAWSVLPSLPAEAFFGQGTRLTVV.

The CDR3 reads CASSPPRDGNIQYF. In DNA form, the CDR3 reads TGTGCCAGCTCACCACCGCGGGACGGAAACATTCAGTACTTC. V is TRBV18 and J is TRBJ2-4, with TRBD2 as a possible D gene (6 bases). V was shortened by 0 bases and J by 6 bases, with 9 bases between the two germline ends. CDR3 size: 14 residues. The germline V gene encodes CDR1 KGHSH and CDR2 LQKENI.

This clonotype was detected ten times or more. V usage is TRBV29-1 and J usage is TRBJ2-1, with TRBD1 matching 12 bases. V gave up 7 bases and J gave up 5 bases; unmatched junction bases: 6. The CDR3 covers 14 residues. Germline V gene lookup returns CDR1 SQVTM and CDR2 ANQGSEA. CDR3 residues: CSARDRGLHNEQFF. CDR3 nucleotides: TGCAGCGCCCGGGACAGGGGGCTTCACAATGAGCAGTTCTTC.

In this sample, this clonotype turned up many times. The CDR3: CASRGRAWNSPLHF. In DNA, the CDR3 is TGTGCCAGTCGCGGACGGGCTTGGAATTCACCCCTCCACTTT. The J gene is TRBJ1-6, the V gene TRBV6-5; no definite D call. There are 14 residues in the CDR3. The V and J ends lost 9 bases and 7 bases respectively, with 16 bases between them. Germline loops: CDR1 MNHEY, CDR2 SVGAGI.

This clonotype was seen a few times. The rearrangement joins TRBV2 to TRBJ1-1, with 8 bases aligning to TRBD1. The germline gives CDR1 SNHLY, CDR2 FYNNEI. Trimming took 11 bases from V and 1 from J; bases not matched to a gene: 9. The CDR3 is made up of 14 amino acids. CDR3 sequence reads: CAFRQGLWNTEAFF. The CDR3 DNA is TGTGCCTTTCGACAGGGGTTATGGAACACTGAAGCTTTCTTT.

Many counts were recorded for this clonotype. The rearrangement joins TRBV7-6 to TRBJ1-1, with D possibly TRBD1 on 5 matching bases. There are 12 residues in the CDR3. Germline V gene sequence: CDR1 SGHVS, CDR2 FNYEAQ. V gave up 5 bases and J gave up 7 bases, with 11 bases separating them. The CDR3 loop reads CASSPLGVEAFF. CDR3 nucleotide sequence: TGTGCCAGCAGCCCGTTGGGGGTTGAAGCTTTCTTT.

There are a few counts of this clonotype. The CDR3 carries no conserved terminal phenylalanine or tryptophan, so it likely arises from a read error. The chain is built from TRBV6-2 or TRBV6-3 and TRBJ1-2; no definite D call. This CDR3 region has 14 residues. The germline V gene encodes CDR1 MNHEY and CDR2 SVGEGT. Trimming took 2 bases from V and 0 from J, leaving 7 bases between them. CDR3 coding DNA: TGTGCCAGCAGTTACGTCGCTACTAACTATGGCTACACCGTC. It codes for CASSYVATNYGYTV.

The chain couples TRBV5-1 to TRBJ2-3; tentatively, D is TRBD1 (5 bases). Trimming shortened V by 0 bases and J by 2 bases, and 13 bases separated the two germline ends. This CDR3 comprises 16 residues. Germline values: CDR1 SGHRS, CDR2 YFSETQ. Here the CDR3 DNA reads TGCGCCAGCAGCTTGGGGGGCCTTCCCCCCACAGATACGCAGTATTTT. This translates into CASSLGGLPPTDTQYF.

This clonotype showed up just a few times. One end of the junction does not line up with germline, which may come from a read error. This chain connects TRBV6-5 to TRBJ1-4, with a tentative D call TRBD1 (6 bases). This CDR3 is built from 13 residues. Germline-derived CDR1 and CDR2 are MNHEY and SVGAGI. Here the CDR3 DNA reads TGTGCCAGTTCCGGGACAACAAATGAAAAACTGTTTTTT. Its translation is CASSGTTNEKLFF.

In this sample, this clonotype turned up many times. The J gene is TRBJ2-6, the V gene TRBV5-1; D gene unclear. The CDR3 sequence is 19 residues long. CDR1 and CDR2 from the germline V gene are SGHRS and YFSETQ. V was shortened by 4 bases and J by 4 bases, with 24 bases between the two germline ends. This chain's CDR3 is CASSLTPSGSASGANVLTF. In nucleotides, the CDR3 is TGCGCCAGCAGCCTGACCCCCTCCGGCTCGGCGTCCGGGGCCAACGTCCTGACTTTC. Full variable domain (rest looked up from reference TRBV5-1 and TRBJ2-6): KAGVTQTPRYLIKTRGQQVTLSCSPISGHRSVSWYQQTPGQGLQFLFEYFSETQRNKGNFPGRFSGRQFSNSRSEMNVSTLELGDSALYLCASSLTPSGSASGANVLTFGAGSRLTVL.

This chain joins TRBV29-1 and TRBJ1-2, with D uncertain. V was clipped by 3 bases and J by 4 bases, with 9 bases between them. CDR1 is SQVTM, CDR2 ANQGSEA, per germline. This CDR3 has 12 residues. The CDR3 loop is CSVDTGIYGYTF. CDR3 DNA: TGCAGCGTTGATACGGGGATCTATGGCTACACCTTC.

This clonotype was counted only a few times. This rearrangement joins TRBV12-3 or TRBV12-4 to TRBJ1-3, with unresolved D. Trimming removed 3 bases from V and 3 bases from J, with 3 bases in between. The CDR3 consists of 12 residues. The CDR3 region has the DNA TGTGCCAGCAGTTTGAATGGAAACACCATATATTTT. It specifies CASSLNGNTIYF.

V gene TRBV7-2 combines with J gene TRBJ2-2, with D possibly called TRBD1 or TRBD2 (6 bases each). Looked up from germline, CDR1 is SGHTA and CDR2 is FQGNSA. The CDR3 is made up of 13 amino acids. The germline V and J ends were trimmed by 8 bases and 5 bases, with 12 bases remaining between them. Here the CDR3 reads CASGGHRTGELFF. CDR3 DNA: TGTGCCAGCGGGGGGCATAGAACCGGGGAGCTGTTTTTT.

The V and J genes are TRBV28 and TRBJ2-2, with TRBD2 identical over 14 bases. The CDR3 covers 19 residues. The ends lost 5 bases at V and 0 bases at J; junction bases unmatched: 8. Germline assignment: CDR1 MDHEN and CDR2 SYDVKM. The CDR3 bases are TGTGCCAGCAGTCCTGGGACTAGCGGGGGCCCCACGAACACCGGGGAGCTGTTTTTT. Its protein product is CASSPGTSGGPTNTGELFF.

On this clonotype: A single base separates this from a much larger clone, so it may be a read error. The genes are TRBV7-6 and TRBJ1-4; 11 bases align to TRBD1. The CDR3 runs 15 residues. Germline values: CDR1 SGHVS, CDR2 FNYEAQ. This CDR3 is CASTLGTGGHEKLFF. CDR3 sequence (DNA): TGTGCCAGCACCTTAGGGACAGGGGGTCATGAAAAACTGTTTTTT.

Many counts were recorded for this clonotype. The chain combines TRBV5-4 with TRBJ2-4, with 9 bases aligning to TRBD1. Trimming cost V 4 bases and J 1 base; bases outside gene matches: 6. CDR1 and CDR2 (germline): SGHNT, YYREEE (reference sequence). The CDR3 extends over 16 amino acids. This CDR3 is CASSLQGQGAKNIQYF. The CDR3 DNA is TGTGCCAGCAGCCTACAGGGACAGGGCGCCAAAAACATTCAGTACTTC.

This clonotype was counted only a few times. The chain has TRBV10-2 and TRBJ1-1; D remains unclear. From germline, CDR1 is WSHSY and CDR2 SAAADI. Trimming took 2 bases from V and 0 from J, leaving 4 bases between them. The CDR3 contains 13 residues. DNA for the CDR3: TGCGCCAGCAGTGAGATGTTGAACACTGAAGCTTTCTTT. Its translation: CASSEMLNTEAFF.

This clonotype was detected ten times or more. The gene calls are TRBV12-3 or TRBV12-4 and TRBJ2-3, with 8 bases matching TRBD1. V was pared by 6 bases and J by 3 bases, with 8 bases of the junction left unmatched. CDR3 length: 15 amino acids. CDR3 residues: CASSRTGGRTDTQYF. Here the CDR3 DNA reads TGTGCCAGCAGCCGAACAGGGGGAAGGACAGATACGCAGTATTTT.

V is TRBV7-9 and J is TRBJ2-7; TRBD1 matches at 7 bases. CDR1 and CDR2 (germline): SEHNR, FQNEAQ (reference sequence). The V segment lost 5 bases and the J segment 3 bases; nucleotides outside the gene matches: 10. The CDR3 loop spans 15 amino acids. The CDR3 loop reads CASSPRDSSIYEQYF. The CDR3 DNA sequence: TGTGCCAGCAGCCCCCGGGACAGCTCTATCTACGAGCAGTACTTC.

The table lists this clonotype with many counts. This chain connects TRBV25-1 to TRBJ2-2; perhaps TRBD2 as D (6 bases). Germline CDR1 and CDR2: MGHDK and SYGVNS. Trimming removed 7 bases at V and 2 bases at J, with 14 bases between. This CDR3 has 15 amino acids. The CDR3 sequence is CASTRSGTNTGELFF. The DNA of the CDR3 is TGTGCCAGCACCCGATCCGGGACTAACACCGGGGAGCTGTTTTTT.

In its sample, this clonotype was seen many times. V is TRBV5-1 and J is TRBJ1-1, with 7 positions matching TRBD1. V lost 6 bases and J lost 3; bases outside the gene matches: 11. The CDR3 is 15 residues long. The germline gives CDR1 SGHRS, CDR2 YFSETQ. CDR3 in amino acids: CASTLRQGLDTEAFF. DNA of the CDR3: TGCGCCAGCACCCTTAGACAGGGCTTGGACACTGAAGCTTTCTTT.

This clonotype was seen repeatedly, ten times or more. The chain recombines TRBV5-1 with TRBJ1-4; D is unresolved. Germline V gene data show CDR1 as SGHRS and CDR2 as YFSETQ. V was pared by 4 bases and J by 6 bases, with 13 bases between. This CDR3 has 14 amino acids. The CDR3 loop is CASSDSVWDEKLFF. The CDR3 nucleotides read TGCGCCAGCAGCGATTCCGTCTGGGATGAAAAACTGTTTTTT.

This clonotype was observed a handful of times. The chain carries TRBV5-4 and TRBJ1-5; D is perhaps TRBD1 (5 bases). Germline-derived CDR1 and CDR2 are SGHNT and YYREEE (reference sequence). Trimming removed 2 bases at V and 4 bases at J, with 10 bases between. The CDR3 sequence is 14 residues long. The CDR3 bases are TGTGCCAGCAGCTTACCGGGACCAAATCAGCCCCAGCATTTT. Residues: CASSLPGPNQPQHF.

This rearrangement joins TRBV6-4 to TRBJ2-4; D gene ambiguous. Germline values: CDR1 MRHNA, CDR2 SNTAGT. CDR3 size: 15 residues. Trimming shortened V by 7 bases and J by 7 bases, and 20 bases separated the two germline ends. The CDR3 spells CASTNRALGVNIQYF. The CDR3, as DNA: TGTGCCAGCACGAACCGGGCCTTAGGAGTGAACATTCAGTACTTC.

This chain joins TRBV29-1 and TRBJ1-2; D gene ambiguous. Trimming shortened V by 3 bases and J by 8 bases, and 4 bases separated the two germline ends. The CDR3 length is 9 residues. Germline V gene sequence: CDR1 SQVTM, CDR2 ANQGSEA. The CDR3 region has the DNA TGCAGCGTTGATACCGGCTACACCTTC. It encodes CSVDTGYTF.